The next 19 T cell receptor beta chains were all read from a single sample in a study of cytomegalovirus exposure and HLA in healthy donors (TCRdb year 2017). The library came from the immunoSEQ multiplex PCR assay. The clones in this table, taken by TCRdb from immuneACCESS, are in-frame only. Not every clone is retained; where verified, under half of the shortfall comes from an unresolved V gene, and the cause of the rest is unknown. The sample contains 57,000 or so clones, roughly nine tenths of them found a single time. The biggest ten clones account for 2% to 2.5% of the sample. Sequencing input: PBMCs. The source of these receptors is a young woman in good health and CMV-seronegative.

The rearrangement joins TRBV25-1 to TRBJ1-2, with 8 bases identical to TRBD1. Trimming at V came to 5 bases and at J to 6 bases, leaving 11 bases not matched to a gene. In germline, CDR1 is MGHDK, CDR2 SYGVNS. The CDR3 has 15 residues. CDR3 region: CASSRQGLTVDGYTF. The CDR3, as DNA: TGTGCCAGCAGTAGACAGGGGCTTACCGTGGATGGCTACACCTTC.

J is TRBJ2-7 and V is TRBV5-4; TRBD1 aligns across 10 bases. The germline CDR1 and CDR2 sequences are SGHNT and YYREEE (reference sequence). V was pared by 7 bases and J by 0 bases, with 4 bases of the junction left unmatched. CDR3 length: 14 amino acids. The CDR3 is CASARDRGSYEQYF. The CDR3 nucleotides read TGTGCCAGCGCGAGGGACAGGGGCTCCTACGAGCAGTACTTC.

The chain uses TRBV29-1 and TRBJ2-7; 8 bases align to TRBD2. Germline loops: CDR1 SQVTM, CDR2 ANQGSEA. This CDR3 region has 15 residues. V shed 2 bases and J 6 bases; nucleotides not matched to a gene: 12. The CDR3 loop is CSVERGSGRLGEQYF. The CDR3 DNA sequence: TGCAGCGTTGAACGAGGGAGCGGGAGACTGGGCGAGCAGTACTTC.

The rearrangement joins TRBV15 to TRBJ1-2, with 8 bases that match TRBD1. The CDR3 is 15 residues long. With 2 bases clipped from V and 8 bases from J, the junction kept 10 bases outside the gene matches. Germline V gives CDR1 LNHNV, CDR2 YYDKDF (reference sequence). CDR3 in DNA: TGTGCCACCAGCAGACCTCGACAGGGGCGGGGCGGCTACACCTTC. This sequence encodes CATSRPRQGRGGYTF.

V and J are TRBV7-8 and TRBJ1-2; no clear D gene. Germline V lookup: CDR1 SGHVS, CDR2 FQNEAQ. V was clipped by 5 bases and J by 8 bases, with 21 bases between them. The CDR3 contains 15 residues. The CDR3 reads CASSPGRLPGGGYTF. The CDR3 nucleotides read TGTGCCAGCAGCCCCGGCAGGCTACCAGGAGGGGGCTACACCTTC. The whole variable domain, remainder taken from reference TRBV7-8 and TRBJ1-2, is GAGVSQSPRYKVAKRGQDVALRCDPISGHVSLFWYQQALGQGPEFLTYFQNEAQLDKSGLPSDRFFAERPEGSVSTLKIQRTQQEDSAVYLCASSPGRLPGGGYTFGSGTRLTVV.

This chain uses TRBV2 with TRBJ1-4, with a weak D call TRBD1 (5 bases). The CDR3 totals 14 residues. Trimming removed 3 bases at V and 7 bases at J, with 12 bases between. The germline gives CDR1 SNHLY, CDR2 FYNNEI. The CDR3 DNA follows: TGTGCCAGCAGTGACGCCTCCGGGGGTGAAAAACTGTTTTTT. Its translation is CASSDASGGEKLFF. Full variable domain (remainder filled in from reference TRBV2 and TRBJ1-4): EPEVTQTPSHQVTQMGQEVILRCVPISNHLYFYWYRQILGQKVEFLVSFYNNEISEKSEIFDDQFSVERPDGSNFTLKIRSTKLEDSAMYFCASSDASGGEKLFFGSGTQLSVL.

The chain joins TRBV6-6 to TRBJ1-4; a weak D match, TRBD1 (5 bases). The V gene's germline CDR1 is MNHNY and CDR2 SVGAGI (reference sequence). The V end was cut by 4 bases, the J end by 10 bases, with 13 bases between. The CDR3 is 13 amino acids. The chain's CDR3 is CASSLEGRGKLFF. The CDR3 nucleotides are TGTGCCAGCAGTTTAGAAGGGAGGGGAAAACTGTTTTTT.

This clone turned up a few times. V and J are TRBV18 and TRBJ2-2, with D hard to call. V was cut by 5 bases and J by 5 bases, with 12 bases left in between. Germline-derived CDR1 and CDR2 are KGHSH and LQKENI. The CDR3 consists of 14 residues. Here the CDR3 reads CASSSTSLTGELFF. The CDR3 DNA follows: TGTGCCAGCTCATCGACATCTCTTACCGGGGAGCTGTTTTTT. Filled out from reference TRBV18 and TRBJ2-2, the complete variable domain reads NAGVMQNPRHLVRRRGQEARLRCSPMKGHSHVYWYRQLPEEGLKFMVYLQKENIIDESGMPKERFSAEFPKEGPSILRIQQVVRGDSAAYFCASSSTSLTGELFFGEGSRLTVL.

The rearrangement links TRBV15 to TRBJ1-3; D remains ambiguous. CDR1 and CDR2 (germline): LNHNV, YYDKDF (reference sequence). The CDR3 extends over 15 amino acids. The ends were cut back, 1 base at V and 0 bases at J, with 7 bases in the middle. The CDR3 spells CATSRGSFSGNTIYF. The CDR3 DNA follows: TGTGCCACCAGCAGAGGTTCCTTCTCTGGAAACACCATATATTTT.

This clone was counted once. V usage is TRBV18 and J usage is TRBJ2-7; 11 nucleotides align to TRBD2. This CDR3 spans 14 amino acids. Trimming removed 6 bases from V and 7 bases from J; junction bases left unmatched: 8. Per germline, CDR1 KGHSH and CDR2 LQKENI. CDR3: CASSQTSGIWEQYF. The CDR3 DNA is TGTGCCAGCTCCCAGACTAGCGGGATATGGGAGCAGTACTTC.

The V and J genes are TRBV5-4 and TRBJ2-1, with no clear D. The CDR3 runs to 12 residues. Germline CDR1 SGHNT, CDR2 YYREEE (reference sequence). Trimming removed 3 bases at V and 5 bases at J, with 6 bases between. The CDR3 DNA sequence: TGTGCCAGCAGCTCGGTTAACAATGAGCAGTTCTTC. Amino acid sequence: CASSSVNNEQFF.

This clone was counted once. V is TRBV18 and J is TRBJ2-7; 12 bases align to TRBD2. CDR1 is KGHSH and CDR2 is LQKENI in the germline V gene. With 6 bases clipped from V and 9 bases from J, the junction kept 12 bases outside the gene matches. CDR3 length equals 15 residues. Here the CDR3 reads CASSPGLAGFTGQYF. The CDR3 coding sequence is TGTGCCAGCTCGCCTGGACTAGCGGGATTCACGGGGCAGTACTTC.

The sample holds one count of this clone. The chain joins TRBV21-1 to TRBJ1-1. TRBV21-1 is assigned pseudogene status. There are 15 residues in the CDR3. The CDR3 region is CASSKKRDGGTEAFF. The CDR3 DNA is TGTGCCAGCAGCAAAAAGAGGGACGGGGGCACTGAAGCTTTCTTT.

The chain uses TRBV14 and TRBJ1-1; D gene unclear. V shed 3 bases and J shed 7 bases, with 12 bases lying between them. Germline V lookup: CDR1 SGHDN, CDR2 FVKESK. CDR3 size: 13 residues. CDR3 loop: CASSHESPGEAFF. In DNA form, the CDR3 reads TGTGCCAGCAGCCATGAGTCACCAGGTGAAGCTTTCTTT.

This rearrangement joins TRBV2 to TRBJ1-5; 8 positions match TRBD1. Trimming removed 3 bases from V and 6 bases from J; junction bases left unmatched: 4. CDR3 length: 14 amino acids. Per the germline V gene, CDR1 is SNHLY and CDR2 is FYNNEI. The CDR3 is CASSEGQGAQPQHF. The CDR3 bases are TGTGCCAGCAGTGAGGGTCAGGGGGCTCAGCCCCAGCATTTT.

The rearrangement joins TRBV27 to TRBJ2-7, with D possibly matching TRBD2 (6 bases). The germline V gene has CDR1 MNHEY and CDR2 SMNVEV (reference sequence). This CDR3 has 14 residues. V was cut by 6 bases and J by 1 base, with 13 bases left in between. The CDR3 DNA follows: TGTGCCAGCAGGAGCGGGCCCTTATCCTACGAGCAGTACTTC. Encoded protein: CASRSGPLSYEQYF.

In its sample, this clone was seen once. The chain combines TRBV7-2 with TRBJ2-1, with 7 positions matching TRBD1. V was pared by 5 bases and J by 10 bases, with 8 bases of the junction left unmatched. Germline V lookup: CDR1 SGHTA, CDR2 FQGNSA. This CDR3 region has 13 residues. CDR3 protein: CASSPYRGEEQFF. CDR3 DNA: TGTGCCAGCAGCCCTTACAGGGGTGAGGAGCAGTTCTTC.

This clone has just one count. The V call is TRBV4-2, the J call TRBJ2-7; 8 nucleotides align to TRBD2. The CDR3 loop spans 15 amino acids. Losses at the gene ends were 1 base for V and 2 bases for J; bases not matched to a gene: 4. The germline V gene has CDR1 LGHNA and CDR2 YNFKEQ. CDR3 loop: CASSQGSGIPYEQYF. In nucleotides, the CDR3 is TGTGCCAGCAGCCAAGGTAGCGGGATCCCCTACGAGCAGTACTTC.

V and J are TRBV10-2 and TRBJ1-2, with TRBD1 as a possible D gene (5 bases). The length of the CDR3 is 14 residues. The V gene lost 6 bases and the J gene lost 3 bases, with 14 bases spanning the gap. Per the germline V gene, CDR1 is WSHSY and CDR2 is SAAADI. The CDR3 region is CASSDRQFDYGYTF. The CDR3, as DNA: TGCGCCAGCAGCGATAGACAGTTTGACTATGGCTACACCTTC.